Below, 22 T cell receptor beta chains from the same sample are listed, as sequenced in a study of identical twins. Via MiXCR, TCRdb re-called the 5' RACE reads, giving one row per CDR3 protein. The sample consists of 1.5 million or so distinct CDR3 sequences, around a third of them appearing once. The sequenced sample consisted of cord blood. These receptors were obtained from a newborn girl in good health.

The chain employs TRBV10-3 and TRBJ1-6; D is undetermined. Germline CDR1 reads ENHRY; CDR2 reads SYGVKD. CDR3 size: 14 residues. The V end was cut by 2 bases, the J end by 3 bases, with 5 bases between. This chain's CDR3 is CAISERNYNSPLHF. The CDR3 bases are TGTGCCATCAGTGAGCGGAACTATAATTCACCCCTCCACTTT.

This chain uses TRBV7-2 with TRBJ2-1; 13 bases match TRBD2. Germline trimming cut 6 bases from V and 2 bases from J; bases unmatched to any gene: 16. CDR1 SGHTA and CDR2 FQGNSA come from the germline V gene. The CDR3 covers 20 residues. CDR3 loop: CASSINPGLAGRGTYNEQFF. DNA for the CDR3: TGTGCCAGCAGTATCAATCCGGGACTAGCGGGAAGAGGGACCTACAATGAGCAGTTCTTC. Full variable domain (outside the CDR3, taken from reference TRBV7-2 and TRBJ2-1): GAGVSQSPSNKVTEKGKDVELRCDPISGHTALYWYRQSLGQGLEFLIYFQGNSAPDKSGLPSDRFSAERTGGSVSTLTIQRTQQEDSAVYLCASSINPGLAGRGTYNEQFFGPGTRLTVL.

J is TRBJ2-1 and V is TRBV3-1, with 9 bases matching TRBD2. The CDR3 has 14 residues. Germline CDR1 is LGHDT and CDR2 is YNNKEL (reference sequence). Trimming at V came to 7 bases and at J to 7 bases, leaving 8 bases not matched to a gene. CDR3 sequence: CASTGRGLANEQFF. DNA for the CDR3: TGTGCCAGCACCGGCCGGGGACTAGCAAATGAGCAGTTCTTC.

About this clonotype: This may stem from a read error, because a much larger clone lies one nucleotide away. This rearrangement joins TRBV4-1 to TRBJ2-3, with 7 positions matching TRBD2. CDR3 length: 14 residues. The V gene end was trimmed by 8 bases and the J gene end by 2 bases; junction bases not matched to a gene: 7. Germline values: CDR1 MGHRA, CDR2 YSYEKL. The CDR3 loop is CASVGTTLTDTQYF. For the CDR3, the DNA is TGCGCCAGCGTCGGGACTACTCTCACAGATACGCAGTATTTT.

The V call is TRBV20-1, the J call TRBJ2-7; D is uncertain. V was cut by 5 bases and J by 2 bases, with 7 bases left in between. CDR3 length equals 11 residues. CDR1 DFQATT and CDR2 SNEGSKA come from the germline V gene (reference sequence). The CDR3 loop reads CSAAVTYEQYF. In nucleotides, the CDR3 is TGCAGTGCTGCCGTCACCTACGAGCAGTACTTC.

This clonotype showed up just a few times. The CDR3 loop is CASSFRGGTIYNEQFF. CDR3 in DNA: TGTGCCAGCAGCTTCAGGGGTGGGACTATCTACAATGAGCAGTTCTTC. The chain carries TRBV7-2 and TRBJ2-1, with D maybe TRBD2 (7 bases). Germline CDR1 SGHTA, CDR2 FQGNSA. V lost 3 bases to trimming and J lost 3 bases, with 15 bases between them. There are 16 residues in the CDR3.

This clonotype was counted only a few times. The gene calls are TRBV20-1 and TRBJ2-5; no clear D. This CDR3 is 14 amino acids long. Looked up from germline, CDR1 is DFQATT and CDR2 is SNEGSKA (reference sequence). Trimming cost V 3 bases and J 0 bases, with 11 bases left between them. This chain's CDR3 is CSASSLEYQETQYF. The CDR3 coding sequence is TGCAGTGCTAGTAGCCTAGAGTACCAAGAGACCCAGTACTTC.

This clonotype was seen a few times. The chain joins TRBV6-2 or TRBV6-3 to TRBJ2-3; 15 bases agree with TRBD2. This CDR3 comprises 13 residues. Unmatched junction bases numbered 7, after V lost 8 bases and J lost 13 bases. Germline lookup yields CDR1 MNHEY and CDR2 SVGEGT. DNA for the CDR3: TGTGCCAGCGGTGGACTAGCGGGGGGGCGGGAGTATTTT. Translation: CASGGLAGGREYF.

V gene TRBV28 combines with J gene TRBJ2-1; D remains unclear. CDR3 length: 15 amino acids. From germline, CDR1 is MDHEN and CDR2 SYDVKM. Trimming stripped 5 bases from V and 2 bases from J, with 13 bases between. The DNA of the CDR3 is TGTGCCAGCAGTCCCCCCTGGGCCCCCTACAATGAGCAGTTCTTC. Translating it yields CASSPPWAPYNEQFF.

The chain is built from TRBV7-8 and TRBJ2-1; D call uncertain. CDR1 is SGHVS and CDR2 is FQNEAQ in the germline V gene. Trimming shortened V by 2 bases and J by 3 bases, and 8 bases separated the two germline ends. The CDR3 extends over 14 amino acids. The chain's CDR3 is CASSLTLGYNEQFF. CDR3 DNA sequence: TGTGCCAGCAGCTTAACTCTGGGCTACAATGAGCAGTTCTTC. Looking up the rest from reference TRBV7-8 and TRBJ2-1 gives the full variable domain: GAGVSQSPRYKVAKRGQDVALRCDPISGHVSLFWYQQALGQGPEFLTYFQNEAQLDKSGLPSDRFFAERPEGSVSTLKIQRTQQEDSAVYLCASSLTLGYNEQFFGPGTRLTVL.

This clonotype has only a few counts. This chain joins TRBV4-2 and TRBJ1-6; perhaps TRBD1 as D (6 bases). CDR3 length equals 16 residues. Trimming removed 4 bases from V and 3 bases from J, with 13 bases in between. Per germline, CDR1 LGHNA and CDR2 YNFKEQ. CDR3 protein: CASSRGGGDYNSPLHF. CDR3 sequence (DNA): TGTGCCAGCAGCCGAGGGGGTGGGGACTATAATTCACCCCTCCACTTT.

The chain is built from TRBV5-1 and TRBJ1-6, with TRBD1 as a possible D gene (6 bases). Trimming left V 0 bases short and J 6 bases short, with 10 bases between. The CDR3 loop spans 15 amino acids. Germline V gene sequence: CDR1 SGHRS, CDR2 YFSETQ. The CDR3 is CASSLGWGANSPLHF. In DNA, the CDR3 is TGCGCCAGCAGCTTGGGTTGGGGGGCTAATTCACCCCTCCACTTT.

V and J are TRBV29-1 and TRBJ1-2, with 8 bases aligning to TRBD1. The CDR3 is 13 residues long. Germline loops: CDR1 SQVTM, CDR2 ANQGSEA. The ends lost 6 bases at V and 4 bases at J; junction bases unmatched: 7. CDR3 coding DNA: TGCAGCGTCGGACAGGGCAAGGGCTATGGCTACACCTTC. It yields the protein CSVGQGKGYGYTF.

This clonotype has just a few counts. The chain couples TRBV5-1 to TRBJ2-1; 12 bases fit TRBD2. Per germline, CDR1 SGHRS and CDR2 YFSETQ. CDR3 length: 16 residues. V gave up 5 bases and J gave up 6 bases; unmatched junction bases: 9. The CDR3: CASRLAGGLLVNEQFF. The CDR3 DNA reads as TGCGCCAGCAGACTAGCGGGGGGCCTGCTGGTCAATGAGCAGTTCTTC.

To note about this clonotype: It may be a read error: a sequence one base away is much more abundant. V is TRBV20-1 and J is TRBJ1-1, with D hard to call. CDR3 length: 11 amino acids. V dropped 2 bases and J dropped 2 bases, with 3 bases sitting between them. Per germline, CDR1 DFQATT and CDR2 SNEGSKA (reference sequence). The CDR3 bases are TGCAGTGCTAGACACAACACTGAAGCTTTCTTT. Amino acid sequence: CSARHNTEAFF.

The CDR3 coding sequence is TGTGCCAGCAGTCCTCGTACTACACAACTCACAGATACGCAGTATTTT. Its protein product is CASSPRTTQLTDTQYF. The chain couples TRBV27 to TRBJ2-3; D remains ambiguous. Germline CDR1 and CDR2: MNHEY and SMNVEV (reference sequence). The CDR3 runs to 16 residues. Trimming left V 5 bases short and J 2 bases short, with 17 bases between.

V gene TRBV12-3 or TRBV12-4 combines with J gene TRBJ1-2; 9 bases map to TRBD1. This CDR3 spans 14 amino acids. Losses at the gene ends were 3 bases for V and 5 bases for J; bases not matched to a gene: 4. Here the CDR3 DNA reads TGTGCCAGCAGTTTTGGGGACAGGGTATATGGCTACACCTTC. Protein: CASSFGDRVYGYTF.

As for this clonotype: Given a much more abundant clone one base away, this may be a read error. The V and J genes are TRBV3-1 and TRBJ1-2, with D unclear. The CDR3 is made up of 13 amino acids. Per germline, CDR1 LGHDT and CDR2 YNNKEL (reference sequence). CDR3 nucleotide sequence: TGTGCCAGCGGCCAAGGGTATTTACCTGGCTACACCTTC. As protein: CASGQGYLPGYTF.

This clonotype turned up a few times. The CDR3 bases are TGTGCCAGCAGGACAACTAGTCTCGCCTACAATGAGCAGTTCTTC. Protein sequence: CASRTTSLAYNEQFF. V and J are TRBV6-1 and TRBJ2-1, with D maybe TRBD2 (5 bases). Germline CDR1 reads MNHNS; CDR2 reads SASEGT. The CDR3 contains 15 residues. Trimming pared 6 bases from V and 2 bases from J, leaving 14 bases between.

This clonotype was found a few times. This rearrangement joins TRBV7-2 to TRBJ1-6; 11 nucleotides match TRBD1. CDR1 is SGHTA and CDR2 is FQGNSA in the germline V gene. The CDR3 runs 16 residues. The V gene end was trimmed by 1 base and the J gene end by 10 bases; junction bases not matched to a gene: 6. The CDR3 DNA reads as TGTGCCAGCAGCTTAGGTGGACAGGGGGCTCACTCACCCCTCCACTTT. Amino acid sequence: CASSLGGQGAHSPLHF.

This chain joins TRBV12-3 or TRBV12-4 and TRBJ2-7, with D unclear. V was pared by 7 bases and J by 6 bases, with 13 bases between. The CDR3 has 12 amino acids. The CDR3 region has the DNA TGTGCCAGCACCTCCCCGTTTCGCGAGCAGTACTTC. Translation: CASTSPFREQYF.

This clonotype was recorded a few times. The chain uses TRBV6-5 and TRBJ1-6; D remains unclear. Trimming took off 8 bases at V and 0 bases at J, with 11 bases between the two ends. CDR3 length: 15 residues. Germline V gene data show CDR1 as MNHEY and CDR2 as SVGAGI. The CDR3 coding sequence is TGTGCCAGCTGCCCCGAGAGCTCCTATAATTCACCCCTCCACTTT. Translating gives CASCPESSYNSPLHF.